Shown below are 24 T cell receptor beta chains from a single sample sequenced in a study of blood T cell repertoires in COVID-19. Libraries were prepared by immunoSEQ multiplex PCR; TCRdb keeps only in-frame clonotypes and omits some of them. The sample has approximately 260,000 clones; 82% are singletons. Sequenced material: peripheral blood. The receptors derive from a woman aged 80 or over with active or convalescent COVID-19.

The chain uses TRBV7-7 and TRBJ2-5; 9 bases agree with TRBD1. J lost 2 bases, V lost 5 bases, and 9 bases had no gene match. The CDR3 runs to 16 residues. CDR1 SSHAT and CDR2 FNYEAQ come from the germline V gene (reference sequence). In DNA form, the CDR3 reads TGTGCCAGCAGCCCAAGCCCGGGACAGGGACAAGAGACCCAGTACTTC. Its translation: CASSPSPGQGQETQYF.

This clone appeared a single time. V gene TRBV7-7 combines with J gene TRBJ2-2, with D uncertain. V lost 1 base and J 4 bases, leaving 13 bases between the germline ends. The CDR3 sequence is 16 residues long. The V gene's germline CDR1 is SSHAT and CDR2 FNYEAQ (reference sequence). This chain's CDR3 is CASSLVTVGGTGELFF. The CDR3 DNA follows: TGTGCCAGCAGCTTAGTCACGGTCGGCGGCACCGGGGAGCTGTTTTTT.

The rearrangement uses TRBV30 and TRBJ1-4, with D maybe TRBD1 (5 bases). The ends were cut back, 4 bases at V and 3 bases at J, with 12 bases in the middle. There are 14 residues in the CDR3. Germline CDR1 and CDR2: GTSNPN and SVGIG (reference sequence). The CDR3 region is CAWTRGSANEKLFF. The CDR3 region has the DNA TGTGCCTGGACTCGGGGGTCGGCTAATGAAAAACTGTTTTTT.

This clone was recorded only once. This chain connects TRBV10-3 to TRBJ2-5; possible D gene TRBD1, 5 bases. Per the germline V gene, CDR1 is ENHRY and CDR2 is SYGVKD. CDR3 length equals 14 residues. Trimming stripped 5 bases from V and 2 bases from J, with 12 bases between. This CDR3 reads CAISPGAGQETQYF. CDR3 DNA: TGTGCCATCAGTCCTGGGGCAGGTCAAGAGACCCAGTACTTC.

The genes are TRBV25-1 and TRBJ2-1; D is possibly TRBD2 (6 bases). V gave up 2 bases and J gave up 15 bases, with 17 bases separating them. The CDR3 is made up of 13 amino acids. Germline V gives CDR1 MGHDK, CDR2 SYGVNS. CDR3 coding DNA: TGTGCCAGCAGTGAAAATGGAGGGCTACGACTGTTCTTC. Its protein product is CASSENGGLRLFF.

The gene calls are TRBV2 and TRBJ1-2, with TRBD1 identical over 7 bases. The CDR3 is 13 residues long. With 4 bases clipped from V and 6 bases from J, the junction kept 5 bases outside the gene matches. Germline CDR1 reads SNHLY; CDR2 reads FYNNEI. CDR3 loop: CASSVVRGNGYTF. The CDR3, as DNA: TGTGCCAGCAGTGTCGTCAGGGGGAATGGCTACACCTTC. The full variable domain, with the rest looked up from reference TRBV2 and TRBJ1-2, is EPEVTQTPSHQVTQMGQEVILRCVPISNHLYFYWYRQILGQKVEFLVSFYNNEISEKSEIFDDQFSVERPDGSNFTLKIRSTKLEDSAMYFCASSVVRGNGYTFGSGTRLTVV.

CDR3 region: CASSAGTGKAYGYTF. The CDR3 nucleotides are TGTGCCAGCAGCGCCGGGACAGGGAAAGCCTATGGCTACACCTTC. The chain recombines TRBV9 with TRBJ1-2, with TRBD1 matching 9 bases. The CDR3 totals 15 residues. Looked up from germline, CDR1 is SGDLS and CDR2 is YYNGEE. V lost 3 bases to trimming and J lost 4 bases; unmatched junction nucleotides: 7.

J is TRBJ2-7 and V is TRBV2; D is perhaps TRBD1 (7 bases). The V gene lost 7 bases and the J gene lost 1 base, with 17 bases spanning the gap. CDR1 and CDR2 from the germline V gene are SNHLY and FYNNEI. The CDR3 loop spans 15 amino acids. CDR3 in DNA: TGTGCCAGCACCCCGGGGGACAGAACTTCCTACGAGCAGTACTTC. Its protein product is CASTPGDRTSYEQYF.

This clone was recorded once. The J gene is TRBJ1-1, the V gene TRBV5-8; 8 bases agree with TRBD1. CDR1 and CDR2 (germline): SGHTS, YDEGEE. This CDR3 has 15 residues. Trimming took 1 base from V and 4 from J; bases not matched to a gene: 6. In DNA, the CDR3 is TGTGCCAGCAGCTTGTATCAGGGGGCGAGCACTGAAGCTTTCTTT. Translation: CASSLYQGASTEAFF.

This clone was counted only a few times. The genes are TRBV2 and TRBJ1-2; D is uncertain. The CDR3 is made up of 11 amino acids. V was clipped by 9 bases and J by 8 bases, with 13 bases between them. Germline CDR1 SNHLY, CDR2 FYNNEI. The CDR3 spells CARDGSGGYTF. In DNA form, the CDR3 reads TGTGCCAGAGACGGGAGTGGGGGCTACACCTTC.

The CDR3 nucleotides are TGTGCCAGCAGTTCACTTAGACAGGCTCGAGGCTACACCTTC. It translates to CASSSLRQARGYTF. The genes are TRBV27 and TRBJ1-2; D might be TRBD1 (6 bases). CDR3 length: 14 amino acids. With 4 bases removed from V and 8 bases from J, the gap between germline ends came to 17 bases. Germline CDR1 reads MNHEY; CDR2 reads SMNVEV (reference sequence).

The chain is built from TRBV24-1 and TRBJ1-2; TRBD1 is a possible D gene (5 bases). CDR1 and CDR2 (germline): KGHDR, SFDVKD. V shed 4 bases and J shed 9 bases, with 11 bases lying between them. This CDR3 spans 12 amino acids. For the CDR3, the DNA is TGTGCCACCAGTGAAGCAGGGATGAGCTACACCTTC. Its translation: CATSEAGMSYTF.

The rearrangement joins TRBV7-9 to TRBJ1-3; D is unclear. The CDR3 has 14 amino acids. With 5 bases removed from V and 2 bases from J, the gap between germline ends came to 10 bases. Germline values: CDR1 SEHNR, CDR2 FQNEAQ (reference sequence). The CDR3 sequence: CASSLGVAGNTIYF. CDR3 DNA sequence: TGTGCCAGCAGCCTCGGGGTGGCTGGAAACACCATATATTTT.

V is TRBV28 and J is TRBJ2-5, with D perhaps matching TRBD2 (6 bases). Deletions cut 6 bases from V and 4 bases from J, with 12 bases between. Germline CDR1 MDHEN, CDR2 SYDVKM. The CDR3 is 13 amino acids. The CDR3 sequence is CASSLAGRETQYF. The CDR3 DNA reads TGTGCCAGCAGCCTCGCGGGGCGAGAGACCCAGTACTTC.

In this sample, this clone turned up a few times. V is TRBV5-1 and J is TRBJ2-2; D is unclear. The CDR3 runs 14 residues. V lost 2 bases, J lost 4 bases, and 9 bases lay in between. Germline V gene data show CDR1 as SGHRS and CDR2 as YFSETQ. The CDR3 sequence: CASSLSGITGELFF. The CDR3 DNA reads TGCGCCAGCAGCTTAAGTGGCATCACCGGGGAGCTGTTTTTT.

The chain uses TRBV5-6 and TRBJ1-2; possible D gene TRBD1, 5 bases. This CDR3 spans 13 amino acids. CDR1 and CDR2 (germline): SGHDT, YYEEEE. With 3 bases removed from V and 6 bases from J, the gap between germline ends came to 12 bases. CDR3 nucleotides: TGTGCCAGCAGCTCTCGGGGGAGGGATGGCTACACCTTC. Its translation: CASSSRGRDGYTF.

The chain combines TRBV7-9 with TRBJ1-6, with a tentative D call TRBD1 (6 bases). The germline V gene has CDR1 SEHNR and CDR2 FQNEAQ (reference sequence). V lost 2 bases and J lost 0, with 8 bases in between. The CDR3 runs to 16 residues. This CDR3 is CASSLTGSSYNSPLHF. Here the CDR3 DNA reads TGTGCCAGCAGCTTAACAGGGAGCTCCTATAATTCACCCCTCCACTTT.

The V call is TRBV20-1, the J call TRBJ2-5; maybe TRBD2 (6 bases). V was clipped by 3 bases and J by 1 base, with 12 bases between them. The germline V gene has CDR1 DFQATT and CDR2 SNEGSKA (reference sequence). The CDR3 consists of 14 residues. The CDR3 sequence is CSASPGSGQETQYF. CDR3 nucleotides: TGCAGTGCTAGTCCCGGGAGTGGCCAAGAGACCCAGTACTTC.

The rearrangement links TRBV6-5 to TRBJ2-3; D might be TRBD1 (6 bases). Germline values: CDR1 MNHEY, CDR2 SVGAGI. The CDR3 covers 14 residues. The V end was cut by 6 bases, the J end by 1 base, with 11 bases between. The CDR3 DNA follows: TGTGCCAGCAGAAACCCAGGGGGCACAGATACGCAGTATTTT. It codes for CASRNPGGTDTQYF.

This chain uses TRBV28 with TRBJ1-5; D is unresolved. CDR1 and CDR2 from the germline V gene are MDHEN and SYDVKM. CDR3 length: 17 residues. Between the trimmed V and J ends, which lost 10 bases and 6 bases, there was a span of 28 bases. CDR3 residues: CATRKQFSPGSSQPQHF. As DNA, the CDR3 is TGTGCCACCCGAAAGCAGTTTTCCCCCGGGTCTAGTCAGCCCCAGCATTTT. The entire variable domain, with the rest obtained from reference TRBV28 and TRBJ1-5, is as follows: DVKVTQSSRYLVKRTGEKVFLECVQDMDHENMFWYRQDPGLGLRLIYFSYDVKMKEKGDIPEGYSVSREKKERFSLILESASTNQTSMYLCATRKQFSPGSSQPQHFGDGTRLSIL.

This clone has just a few counts. The chain joins TRBV5-4 to TRBJ1-6; 9 bases fit TRBD1. V lost 3 bases and J lost 7; bases outside the gene matches: 8. This CDR3 is 16 amino acids long. Germline V gene lookup returns CDR1 SGHNT and CDR2 YYREEE (reference sequence). The CDR3 is CASSSGQGSYNSPLHF. In nucleotides, the CDR3 is TGTGCCAGCAGCTCAGGACAGGGGTCTTACAATTCACCCCTCCACTTT.

The chain couples TRBV29-1 to TRBJ2-3; D may be TRBD2 (5 bases). The germline CDR1 and CDR2 sequences are SQVTM and ANQGSEA. The CDR3 contains 14 residues. Deletions cut 4 bases from V and 4 bases from J, with 15 bases between. CDR3: CSVVTGTGSDTQYF. In DNA form, the CDR3 reads TGCAGCGTTGTCACGGGAACTGGATCAGATACGCAGTATTTT.

V and J are TRBV5-1 and TRBJ1-2, with 8 bases lining up with TRBD1. Trimming took 0 bases from V and 7 from J; bases not matched to a gene: 5. CDR1 and CDR2 from the germline V gene are SGHRS and YFSETQ. The CDR3 is 14 residues long. CDR3 nucleotides: TGCGCCAGCAGCTTGGAGACAGGGGTCGGTGGCTACACCTTC. Its protein is CASSLETGVGGYTF.

The rearrangement joins TRBV29-1 to TRBJ2-7, with D possibly matching TRBD2 (5 bases). The CDR3 totals 12 residues. The germline V and J ends were trimmed by 5 bases and 3 bases, with 11 bases remaining between them. Per the germline V gene, CDR1 is SQVTM and CDR2 is ANQGSEA. CDR3 in DNA: TGCAGCGTTCGGGCGGGCAGCTACGAGCAGTACTTC. Amino acid sequence: CSVRAGSYEQYF.